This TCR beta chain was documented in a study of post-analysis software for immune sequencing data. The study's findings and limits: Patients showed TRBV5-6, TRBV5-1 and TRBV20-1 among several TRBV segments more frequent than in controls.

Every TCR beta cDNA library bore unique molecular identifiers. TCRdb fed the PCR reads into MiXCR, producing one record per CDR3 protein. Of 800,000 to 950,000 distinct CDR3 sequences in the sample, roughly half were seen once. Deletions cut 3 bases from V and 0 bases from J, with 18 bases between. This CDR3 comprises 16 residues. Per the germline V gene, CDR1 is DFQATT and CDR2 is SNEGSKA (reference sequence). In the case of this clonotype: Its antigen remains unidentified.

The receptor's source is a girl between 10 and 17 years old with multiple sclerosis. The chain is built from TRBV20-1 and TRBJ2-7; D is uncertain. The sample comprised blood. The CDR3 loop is CSARANRRASSYEQYF. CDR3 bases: TGCAGTGCTAGGGCTAACAGAAGGGCTTCCTCCTACGAGCAGTACTTC.